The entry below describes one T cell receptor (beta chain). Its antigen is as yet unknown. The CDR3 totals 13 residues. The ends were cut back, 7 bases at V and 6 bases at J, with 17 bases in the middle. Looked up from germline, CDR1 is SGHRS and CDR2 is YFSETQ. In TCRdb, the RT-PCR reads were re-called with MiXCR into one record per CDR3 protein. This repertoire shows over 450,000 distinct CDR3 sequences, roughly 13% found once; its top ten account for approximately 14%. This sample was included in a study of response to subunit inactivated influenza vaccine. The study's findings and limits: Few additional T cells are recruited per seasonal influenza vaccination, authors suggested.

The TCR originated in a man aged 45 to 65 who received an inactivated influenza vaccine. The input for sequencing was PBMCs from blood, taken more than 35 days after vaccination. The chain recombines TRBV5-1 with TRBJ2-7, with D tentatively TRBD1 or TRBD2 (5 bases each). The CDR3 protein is CASGGVGAFEQYF. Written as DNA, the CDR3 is TGCGCCAGCGGGGGAGTAGGGGCCTTCGAGCAGTACTTC.